The next 31 T cell receptor beta chains were all read from a single sample in a study of T cell responses to AZD1222 COVID-19 vaccine. Sequencing used immunoSEQ multiplex PCR; TCRdb keeps in-frame clones, though not all of them. The sample lists some 120,000 clones; about 91% were seen once. The sequencing used peripheral blood, collected on day 0 of AZD1222 vaccination. Receptors originate from an adult in good health.

The J gene is TRBJ1-3, the V gene TRBV3-1 (or the pseudogene TRBV3-2); D is uncertain. Germline assignment: CDR1 LGHDT and CDR2 YNNKEL (reference sequence). V lost 1 base, J lost 0 bases, and 7 bases lay in between. This CDR3 has 15 amino acids. The CDR3 loop is CASSQGRNSGNTIYF. The CDR3 region has the DNA TGTGCCAGCAGCCAAGGGCGGAACTCTGGAAACACCATATATTTT.

The rearrangement uses TRBV18 and TRBJ2-7, with 7 bases fitting TRBD1. The CDR3 has 15 residues. The germline gives CDR1 KGHSH, CDR2 LQKENI. Trimming at V came to 2 bases and at J to 2 bases, leaving 6 bases not matched to a gene. CDR3 coding DNA: TGTGCCAGCTCACCAGGGATACAGGGGACCTACGAGCAGTACTTC. Translating it yields CASSPGIQGTYEQYF. The full variable domain, in which reference TRBV18 and TRBJ2-7 provide the parts outside the CDR3, is NAGVMQNPRHLVRRRGQEARLRCSPMKGHSHVYWYRQLPEEGLKFMVYLQKENIIDESGMPKERFSAEFPKEGPSILRIQQVVRGDSAAYFCASSPGIQGTYEQYFGPGTRLTVT.

This clone appeared many times. The chain links TRBV7-8 to TRBJ1-5, with TRBD1 as a possible D gene (6 bases). In germline, CDR1 is SGHVS, CDR2 FQNEAQ. V was trimmed by 5 bases and J by 5 bases, leaving 22 bases between them. CDR3 size: 17 residues. CDR3 sequence (DNA): TGTGCCAGCAGCCCGACCCCTGGGAGGGGGAGAGATCAGCCCCAGCATTTT. This encodes CASSPTPGRGRDQPQHF.

This chain connects TRBV19 to TRBJ2-1, with 8 bases fitting TRBD1. The CDR3 runs to 15 residues. Germline CDR1 LNHDA, CDR2 SQIVND (reference sequence). V gave up 3 bases and J gave up 9 bases; unmatched junction bases: 10. The CDR3 is CASSIQGQVFAEQFF. Here the CDR3 DNA reads TGTGCCAGTAGTATCCAGGGACAGGTCTTTGCTGAGCAGTTCTTC.

V usage is TRBV19 and J usage is TRBJ2-5; possible D gene TRBD2, 5 bases. The CDR3 totals 15 residues. Trimming took off 7 bases at V and 2 bases at J, with 17 bases between the two ends. CDR1 and CDR2 from the germline V gene are LNHDA and SQIVND (reference sequence). CDR3 DNA sequence: TGTGCCAGTAACGGTCTAGGACTGCCACAAGAGACCCAGTACTTC. It codes for CASNGLGLPQETQYF.

The chain carries TRBV11-2 and TRBJ1-1; unclear D gene. The V gene's germline CDR1 is SGHAT and CDR2 FQNNGV. This CDR3 is built from 14 residues. Trimming cost V 5 bases and J 2 bases, with 12 bases left between them. CDR3 amino acids: CASSPARSNTEAFF. CDR3 DNA sequence: TGTGCCAGCAGCCCAGCCAGGTCTAACACTGAAGCTTTCTTT.

The genes are TRBV28 and TRBJ1-2; D gene unclear. CDR1 is MDHEN, CDR2 SYDVKM, per germline. Trimming pared 6 bases from V and 6 bases from J, leaving 5 bases between. The CDR3 spans 10 residues. CDR3 sequence reads: CASSRDGYTF. As DNA, the CDR3 is TGTGCCAGCAGCCGGGATGGCTACACCTTC.

This chain joins TRBV5-1 and TRBJ2-1, with 10 bases aligning to TRBD2. CDR3 length equals 15 residues. With 4 bases clipped from V and 7 bases from J, the junction kept 8 bases outside the gene matches. Germline V gene sequence: CDR1 SGHRS, CDR2 YFSETQ. In DNA, the CDR3 is TGCGCCAGCAGCCCCCTAGCGGGGGCGGGAAATGAGCAGTTCTTC. Translating gives CASSPLAGAGNEQFF.

This chain links TRBV19 with TRBJ1-4; D is possibly TRBD1 (6 bases). Per germline, CDR1 LNHDA and CDR2 SQIVND (reference sequence). The ends were cut back, 6 bases at V and 7 bases at J, with 24 bases in the middle. The CDR3 consists of 17 residues. As DNA, the CDR3 is TGTGCCAGTAGAACCCCCCTTGTCAGGGGTGATGGTGAAAAACTGTTTTTT. Translation gives CASRTPLVRGDGEKLFF.

The chain uses TRBV18 and TRBJ1-5; 7 positions agree with TRBD1. The CDR3 runs 15 residues. Germline V gives CDR1 KGHSH, CDR2 LQKENI. The trim removed 6 bases at V and 0 bases at J, leaving 5 bases unmatched. CDR3 sequence (DNA): TGTGCCAGCTCGACAGGGTCTGATAGCAATCAGCCCCAGCATTTT. Protein sequence: CASSTGSDSNQPQHF.

V gene TRBV3-1 (or the pseudogene TRBV3-2) combines with J gene TRBJ2-7, with D perhaps matching TRBD1 (7 bases). The V gene lost 1 base and the J gene lost 9 bases, with 19 bases spanning the gap. CDR3 length: 15 amino acids. Germline V gene sequence: CDR1 LGHDT, CDR2 YNNKEL (reference sequence). The CDR3 loop is CASSQAGLAGGGQYF. In nucleotides, the CDR3 is TGTGCCAGCAGCCAAGCGGGTCTAGCAGGGGGAGGGCAGTACTTC.

The J gene is TRBJ1-2, the V gene TRBV6-2 or TRBV6-3; no firm D call. V gave up 6 bases and J gave up 8 bases, with 13 bases separating them. The CDR3 contains 12 residues. Germline V gene sequence: CDR1 MNHEY, CDR2 SVGEGT. The CDR3 spells CASSTTLGGYTF. In DNA, the CDR3 is TGTGCCAGCAGCACAACCCTCGGGGGCTACACCTTC.

The rearrangement links TRBV28 to TRBJ1-2, with 11 bases identical to TRBD1. The length of the CDR3 is 15 residues. CDR1 MDHEN and CDR2 SYDVKM come from the germline V gene. Unmatched junction bases numbered 6, after V lost 5 bases and J lost 4 bases. This chain's CDR3 is CASSADRGLTYGYTF. CDR3 in DNA: TGTGCCAGCAGTGCGGACAGGGGGCTTACCTATGGCTACACCTTC.

The chain has TRBV4-1 and TRBJ2-5, with unresolved D. The V end lost 0 bases, the J end lost 5 bases, and 13 bases lay between the germline ends. CDR1 and CDR2 (germline): MGHRA, YSYEKL. This CDR3 has 15 residues. CDR3 sequence (DNA): TGCGCCAGCAGCCAAGATGGAACCTTGGGGGAGACCCAGTACTTC. Its translation: CASSQDGTLGETQYF.

The chain is built from TRBV5-1 and TRBJ2-7; D uncertain. Trimming removed 4 bases at V and 4 bases at J, with 12 bases between. Germline V gene lookup returns CDR1 SGHRS and CDR2 YFSETQ. There are 13 residues in the CDR3. The CDR3 DNA is TGCGCCAGCAGCCCGTCGGGCCCATACGAGCAGTACTTC. As protein: CASSPSGPYEQYF.

The rearrangement uses TRBV7-6 and TRBJ2-3; D unclear. V lost 0 bases and J 6 bases, leaving 4 bases between the germline ends. Germline CDR1 SGHVS, CDR2 FNYEAQ. The CDR3 is 12 residues long. The CDR3 is CASSLASDTQYF. The CDR3 DNA follows: TGTGCCAGCAGCTTAGCGTCCGATACGCAGTATTTT.

The chain couples TRBV6-2 or TRBV6-3 to TRBJ2-5, with TRBD2 identical over 12 bases. There are 15 residues in the CDR3. V dropped 5 bases and J dropped 4; count of bases not matched to a gene: 5. CDR1 MNHEY and CDR2 SVGEGT come from the germline V gene. CDR3: CASSGGLAGIETQYF. The DNA of the CDR3 is TGTGCCAGCAGTGGAGGACTAGCGGGAATAGAGACCCAGTACTTC.

This clone was seen once. The chain couples TRBV6-5 to TRBJ1-5; D is possibly TRBD1 (6 bases). In germline, CDR1 is MNHEY, CDR2 SVGAGI. CDR3 length: 15 residues. The V end lost 4 bases, the J end lost 6 bases, and 16 bases lay between the germline ends. The CDR3 loop reads CASSSYLTRGQPQHF. In nucleotides, the CDR3 is TGTGCCAGCAGTTCGTATCTTACCAGGGGTCAGCCCCAGCATTTT.

V and J are TRBV6-2 or TRBV6-3 and TRBJ2-7; D remains ambiguous. The CDR3 has 17 amino acids. V was pared by 3 bases and J by 0 bases, with 18 bases between. Looked up from germline, CDR1 is MNHEY and CDR2 is SVGEGT. The CDR3 DNA follows: TGTGCCAGCAGTTATACCGTCGGCAGCATTCTCTCCTACGAGCAGTACTTC. Amino acid sequence: CASSYTVGSILSYEQYF.

This chain joins TRBV20-1 and TRBJ2-1; no definite D call. CDR3 length: 11 residues. Germline-derived CDR1 and CDR2 are DFQATT and SNEGSKA (reference sequence). V lost 5 bases and J 14 bases, leaving 16 bases between the germline ends. The CDR3 DNA sequence: TGCAGTGCTTTGGAAGGGTTAACCGAGTTCTTC. It specifies CSALEGLTEFF.

V and J are TRBV12-5 and TRBJ2-1; 13 nucleotides match TRBD2. Trimming took 5 bases from V and 5 from J; bases not matched to a gene: 3. The CDR3 length is 15 residues. CDR1 LGHNT and CDR2 FRNRAP come from the germline V gene. CDR3 sequence (DNA): TGTGCTAGTGGTCCCGGACTAGCGGGGGACAATGAGCAGTTCTTC. Translated, it gives CASGPGLAGDNEQFF.

This sequence joins TRBV11-2 and TRBJ1-1; no reliable D call. Germline assignment: CDR1 SGHAT and CDR2 FQNNGV. CDR3 length equals 14 residues. The V gene lost 0 bases and the J gene lost 2 bases, with 7 bases spanning the gap. The CDR3 region has the DNA TGTGCCAGCAGCTTAGAAGGGAGAAACACTGAAGCTTTCTTT. Translated, it gives CASSLEGRNTEAFF.

The chain has TRBV11-2 and TRBJ1-2; 7 positions agree with TRBD1. The CDR3 spans 17 residues. Per the germline V gene, CDR1 is SGHAT and CDR2 is FQNNGV. The J segment lost 0 bases and the V segment lost 5 bases, leaving 12 bases of the junction unmatched. CDR3 loop: CASSTHRGPEANYGYTF. DNA for the CDR3: TGTGCCAGCAGCACCCACAGGGGACCAGAAGCTAACTATGGCTACACCTTC.

This chain links TRBV4-3 with TRBJ1-2; TRBD1 matches 8 bases. Looked up from germline, CDR1 is LGHNA and CDR2 is YSLEER. J lost 4 bases, V lost 0 bases, and 7 bases had no gene match. The CDR3 runs 16 residues. The CDR3 nucleotides are TGCGCCAGCAGCCAAGAACTAGCGGGACAGGCCTATGGCTACACCTTC. Translated, it gives CASSQELAGQAYGYTF.

The genes are TRBV6-4 and TRBJ2-1, with a weak D call TRBD2 (5 bases). This CDR3 has 15 amino acids. Trimming pared 4 bases from V and 5 bases from J, leaving 15 bases between. Germline lookup yields CDR1 MRHNA and CDR2 SNTAGT. The CDR3 DNA follows: TGTGCCAGCAGTGCCTTCGGGGAAGGGAACAATGAGCAGTTCTTC. Amino acid sequence: CASSAFGEGNNEQFF.

This chain uses TRBV7-2 with TRBJ2-1; 9 nucleotides match TRBD2. V dropped 0 bases and J dropped 4; count of bases not matched to a gene: 10. The germline gives CDR1 SGHTA, CDR2 FQGNSA. The CDR3 sequence is 18 residues long. The DNA of the CDR3 is TGTGCCAGCAGCTTAGCCGGGGGAGCGGGGGGATCTTACAATGAGCAGTTCTTC. It encodes CASSLAGGAGGSYNEQFF.

The chain is built from TRBV19 and TRBJ1-5; the D gene is possibly TRBD1 (6 bases). The CDR3 length is 13 residues. Trimming stripped 5 bases from V and 11 bases from J, with 16 bases between. Germline V CDR1 and CDR2: LNHDA, SQIVND (reference sequence). The CDR3 sequence is CASSPQGTYAQHF. The CDR3 coding sequence is TGTGCCAGTAGTCCTCAGGGGACGTATGCCCAGCATTTT.

The chain is built from TRBV25-1 and TRBJ2-1; no clear D. In germline, CDR1 is MGHDK, CDR2 SYGVNS. Deletions cut 1 base from V and 6 bases from J, with 4 bases between. The CDR3 has 12 residues. The CDR3, as DNA: TGTGCCAGCAGTGAATCCGGCAATGAGCAGTTCTTC. Amino acids: CASSESGNEQFF.

The genes are TRBV6-2 or TRBV6-3 and TRBJ1-1; perhaps TRBD1 as D (5 bases). The length of the CDR3 is 13 residues. Trimming removed 6 bases from V and 2 bases from J, with 10 bases in between. Germline V lookup: CDR1 MNHEY, CDR2 SVGEGT. The CDR3 region has the DNA TGTGCCAGCAGCTATACAGGAAACACTGAAGCTTTCTTT. Its protein is CASSYTGNTEAFF.

This chain uses TRBV25-1 with TRBJ1-1; D gene ambiguous. Germline V gene data show CDR1 as MGHDK and CDR2 as SYGVNS. CDR3 length equals 13 residues. Trimming cost V 4 bases and J 1 base, with 7 bases left between them. This CDR3 is CASSGLANTEAFF. The CDR3 region has the DNA TGTGCCAGCAGTGGTCTGGCGAACACTGAAGCTTTCTTT.

This chain connects TRBV11-3 to TRBJ2-2; D is undetermined. V lost 2 bases and J lost 0, with 7 bases in between. Germline CDR1 is SGHNT and CDR2 is YENEEA. The CDR3 runs 15 residues. In nucleotides, the CDR3 is TGTGCCAGCAGCTTAACAGCCTCGAACACCGGGGAGCTGTTTTTT. This sequence encodes CASSLTASNTGELFF.